This T cell receptor beta chain was identified in a study of blood T cell repertoires in COVID-19. Study at large: Sites across the United States, Italy and Spain contributed samples from acute and convalescent COVID-19. T cells, B-cell-depleted T cells, or PBMCs provided the cDNA or gDNA that served as material.

V lost 4 bases, J lost 2 bases, and 9 bases stayed unmatched. CDR1 is MGHRA and CDR2 is YSYEKL in the germline V gene. This CDR3 comprises 16 residues. Using immunoSEQ multiplex PCR, the repertoire was profiled, and TCRdb retains in-frame clones only, with some absent. This sample has 200,000 to 250,000 clones, with approximately 85% found just once. Source material: peripheral blood. V usage is TRBV4-1 and J usage is TRBJ1-2, with 8 bases fitting TRBD1. The TCR comes from a woman between 70 and 85 years old with COVID-19, enrolled during active disease. CDR3 region: CASSRTGTGENYGYTF. As DNA, the CDR3 is TGCGCCAGCAGCCGAACCGGGACAGGTGAGAACTATGGCTACACCTTC.